Listed here are 31 T cell receptor beta chains from one sample, sequenced in a study of blood T cell repertoires in COVID-19. The assay was immunoSEQ multiplex PCR, and TCRdb's table has in-frame clones only and misses some. The sample records 180,000 or so clones, approximately 87% being singletons. Material for sequencing was PBMCs or T cells enriched from blood (not recorded which). These receptors all come from a woman in her forties or fifties who had recovered from COVID-19.

The J gene is TRBJ2-3, the V gene TRBV15; 8 nucleotides match TRBD1. The J segment lost 1 base and the V segment lost 5 bases, leaving 2 bases of the junction unmatched. The CDR3 is 14 residues long. Germline assignment: CDR1 LNHNV and CDR2 YYDKDF (reference sequence). In nucleotides, the CDR3 is TGTGCCACCAGCGCGGGACAGGGCACAGATACGCAGTATTTT. It encodes CATSAGQGTDTQYF.

V usage is TRBV15 and J usage is TRBJ1-5; a weak D match, TRBD1 (6 bases). Looked up from germline, CDR1 is LNHNV and CDR2 is YYDKDF (reference sequence). This CDR3 has 15 amino acids. V was cut by 0 bases and J by 4 bases, with 10 bases left in between. The CDR3 reads CATSRDDRSNQPQHF. The DNA for the CDR3 is TGTGCCACCAGCAGAGACGACAGGTCAAATCAGCCCCAGCATTTT.

Only a few counts were recorded for this clone. The chain carries TRBV5-5 and TRBJ1-3, with TRBD1 matching 8 bases. Germline V gene data show CDR1 as SGHKS and CDR2 as YYEKEE (reference sequence). There are 15 residues in the CDR3. The V segment lost 1 base and the J segment 6 bases; nucleotides outside the gene matches: 6. For the CDR3, the DNA is TGTGCCAGCAGCTTGCAGGGGGCCGGGGCAAACACCATATATTTT. This sequence encodes CASSLQGAGANTIYF.

DNA for the CDR3: TGTGCCAGCGCCGAGGGCGGGGTGGATGAGCAGTTCTTC. Translation: CASAEGGVDEQFF. The V and J genes are TRBV14 and TRBJ2-1; D might be TRBD2 (6 bases). The V gene lost 8 bases and the J gene lost 8 bases, with 16 bases spanning the gap. This CDR3 contains 13 residues. Germline V gives CDR1 SGHDN, CDR2 FVKESK. Based on the CDR3 plus reference TRBV14 and TRBJ2-1, the full variable domain is EAGVTQFPSHSVIEKGQTVTLRCDPISGHDNLYWYRRVMGKEIKFLLHFVKESKQDESGMPNNRFLAERTGGTYSTLKVQPAELEDSGVYFCASAEGGVDEQFFGPGTRLTVL.

The CDR3 DNA follows: TGTGCCAGCAGTTCCGGACAGGGAACCGGTGGCTACACCTTC. Residues: CASSSGQGTGGYTF. V is TRBV28 and J is TRBJ1-2, with 8 bases identical to TRBD1. The V gene end was trimmed by 4 bases and the J gene end by 7 bases; junction bases not matched to a gene: 8. Germline CDR1 MDHEN, CDR2 SYDVKM. This CDR3 spans 14 amino acids.

The J gene is TRBJ2-2, the V gene TRBV29-1; TRBD2 matches at 7 bases. CDR3 length: 12 residues. Germline loops: CDR1 SQVTM, CDR2 ANQGSEA. V dropped 4 bases and J dropped 4; count of bases not matched to a gene: 0. The CDR3 DNA reads as TGCAGCGTTGGGGGGGGCACCGGGGAGCTGTTTTTT. The encoded protein is CSVGGGTGELFF.

J is TRBJ2-1 and V is TRBV7-9; D perhaps matches TRBD2 (5 bases). The CDR3 consists of 14 residues. The germline V and J ends were trimmed by 5 bases and 6 bases, with 14 bases remaining between them. The V gene's germline CDR1 is SEHNR and CDR2 FQNEAQ (reference sequence). CDR3 protein: CASSPPLASNEQFF. Here the CDR3 DNA reads TGTGCCAGCAGCCCCCCCCTAGCCTCCAATGAGCAGTTCTTC.

In its sample, this clone was seen a few times. The chain employs TRBV30 and TRBJ1-2; D may be TRBD1 (6 bases). Germline CDR1 GTSNPN, CDR2 SVGIG (reference sequence). The CDR3 totals 12 residues. V lost 4 bases and J lost 4, with 10 bases in between. CDR3 coding DNA: TGTGCCTGGAATGGACAGATCTATGGCTACACCTTC. Translating it yields CAWNGQIYGYTF.

The chain uses TRBV19 and TRBJ1-2; tentatively, D is TRBD1 (5 bases). Germline V gene sequence: CDR1 LNHDA, CDR2 SQIVND (reference sequence). Trimming took 5 bases from V and 3 from J, leaving 13 bases between them. This CDR3 has 14 amino acids. This CDR3 reads CASSPQGSDYGYTF. CDR3 coding DNA: TGTGCCAGTAGTCCCCAGGGCAGCGACTATGGCTACACCTTC.

The chain recombines TRBV30 with TRBJ1-5; D is possibly TRBD1 (6 bases). Germline V lookup: CDR1 GTSNPN, CDR2 SVGIG (reference sequence). Deletions cut 4 bases from V and 3 bases from J, with 13 bases between. The CDR3 extends over 14 amino acids. The DNA for the CDR3 is TGTGCCTGGAATACAGGGTCGATCAATCAGCCCCAGCATTTT. It is translated as CAWNTGSINQPQHF.

This clone has only one observation. The chain carries TRBV5-1 and TRBJ1-2; 11 positions agree with TRBD1. J lost 2 bases, V lost 0 bases, and 6 bases had no gene match. The CDR3 has 17 residues. From germline, CDR1 is SGHRS and CDR2 YFSETQ. The CDR3 nucleotides read TGCGCCAGCAGCTTGGAGGACAGGGGGCCTTTGAACTATGGCTACACCTTC. Amino acids: CASSLEDRGPLNYGYTF.

This clone was recorded once. The chain is built from TRBV7-2 and TRBJ2-1, with D unresolved. This CDR3 spans 15 amino acids. V lost 3 bases, J lost 6 bases, and 15 bases lay in between. CDR1 is SGHTA and CDR2 is FQGNSA in the germline V gene. CDR3 sequence reads: CASSLTPVPSNEQFF. The CDR3 region has the DNA TGTGCCAGCAGCTTGACTCCCGTTCCGTCCAATGAGCAGTTCTTC.

This clone showed up just once. The chain employs TRBV15 and TRBJ1-3, with a weak D call TRBD1 (6 bases). Germline-derived CDR1 and CDR2 are LNHNV and YYDKDF (reference sequence). CDR3 length: 14 amino acids. V gave up 5 bases and J gave up 4 bases, with 12 bases separating them. The CDR3 reads CATSYTGYGNTIYF. CDR3 DNA sequence: TGTGCCACCAGCTATACAGGGTACGGAAACACCATATATTTT.

The chain couples TRBV30 to TRBJ1-5, with unresolved D. The germline CDR1 and CDR2 sequences are GTSNPN and SVGIG (reference sequence). The CDR3 sequence is 15 residues long. V shed 0 bases and J shed 0 bases, with 9 bases lying between them. The CDR3 DNA is TGTGCCTGGAGTGTACCGGAGCATAGCAATCAGCCCCAGCATTTT. Its protein is CAWSVPEHSNQPQHF. The full variable domain, with the rest looked up from reference TRBV30 and TRBJ1-5, is SQTIHQWPATLVQPVGSPLSLECTVEGTSNPNLYWYRQAAGRGLQLLFYSVGIGQISSEVPQNLSASRPQDRQFILSSKKLLLSDSGFYLCAWSVPEHSNQPQHFGDGTRLSIL.

The chain joins TRBV7-8 to TRBJ2-1, with 8 bases fitting TRBD2. Trimming cost V 2 bases and J 2 bases; bases outside gene matches: 2. Germline values: CDR1 SGHVS, CDR2 FQNEAQ. The CDR3 loop spans 15 amino acids. The CDR3 here is CASSLLLAAYNEQFF. Written as DNA, the CDR3 is TGTGCCAGCAGCTTATTACTAGCGGCCTACAATGAGCAGTTCTTC.

The chain recombines TRBV19 with TRBJ1-4; D remains ambiguous. V was trimmed by 3 bases and J by 4 bases, leaving 12 bases between them. The germline gives CDR1 LNHDA, CDR2 SQIVND (reference sequence). The CDR3 has 15 amino acids. CDR3 sequence: CASSIIAGVNEKLFF. Here the CDR3 DNA reads TGTGCCAGTAGTATTATCGCCGGAGTTAATGAAAAACTGTTTTTT.

The genes are TRBV5-1 and TRBJ1-6; D perhaps matches TRBD1 (6 bases). With 4 bases removed from V and 5 bases from J, the gap between germline ends came to 22 bases. The CDR3 totals 18 residues. Germline V gives CDR1 SGHRS, CDR2 YFSETQ. Written as DNA, the CDR3 is TGCGCCAGCAGCGGGGGGGAACGACAGGTTTTAAATAATTCACCCCTCCACTTT. Its translation is CASSGGERQVLNNSPLHF.

The chain uses TRBV5-1 and TRBJ2-3; TRBD2 agrees at 7 bases. The CDR3 loop spans 14 amino acids. CDR1 SGHRS and CDR2 YFSETQ come from the germline V gene. The V segment lost 4 bases and the J segment 8 bases; nucleotides outside the gene matches: 10. The CDR3 is CASSPFETGGTQYF. DNA for the CDR3: TGCGCCAGCAGCCCCTTTGAAACGGGGGGTACGCAGTATTTT.

The V and J genes are TRBV27 and TRBJ2-1; 9 bases fit TRBD1. The CDR3 is 19 amino acids. In germline, CDR1 is MNHEY, CDR2 SMNVEV (reference sequence). The ends lost 1 base at V and 9 bases at J; junction bases unmatched: 19. CDR3 amino acids: CASSLFSRDLGQGTGEQFF. The DNA of the CDR3 is TGTGCCAGCAGTTTATTTTCGCGAGATTTGGGACAGGGAACGGGTGAGCAGTTCTTC.

V gene TRBV10-1 combines with J gene TRBJ1-1; D unclear. Between the trimmed V and J ends, which lost 3 bases and 1 base, there was a span of 12 bases. The germline CDR1 and CDR2 sequences are WNHNN and SYGVQD (reference sequence). CDR3 length equals 15 residues. CDR3 bases: TGCGCCAGCAGTGACTTTACCTCGGGGAACACTGAAGCTTTCTTT. It encodes CASSDFTSGNTEAFF.

The rearrangement links TRBV4-3 to TRBJ1-4, with D hard to call. The CDR3 has 15 amino acids. With 2 bases removed from V and 8 bases from J, the gap between germline ends came to 15 bases. Germline CDR1 reads LGHNA; CDR2 reads YSLEER. The CDR3 protein is CASSQSGGDEEKLFF. Here the CDR3 DNA reads TGCGCCAGCAGCCAATCCGGCGGGGATGAGGAAAAACTGTTTTTT.

This clone has a single count. The chain employs TRBV11-2 and TRBJ1-2; the match to TRBD1 covers 8 bases. This CDR3 region has 17 residues. CDR1 and CDR2 from the germline V gene are SGHAT and FQNNGV. After removal of 6 bases from V and 8 bases from J, the junction contained 20 bases not matched to a gene. The CDR3: CASRSNRGYGVLMGYTF. Written as DNA, the CDR3 is TGTGCCAGCAGATCGAACAGGGGGTACGGTGTTCTTATGGGCTACACCTTC.

This clone was recorded once. DNA of the CDR3: TGTGCCAGCGCCCGGGAAGGCTACACCTTC. This gives the protein CASAREGYTF. The genes are TRBV2 and TRBJ1-2; D is undetermined. The CDR3 loop spans 10 amino acids. V dropped 8 bases and J dropped 8 bases, with 9 bases sitting between them. CDR1 and CDR2 from the germline V gene are SNHLY and FYNNEI.

V usage is TRBV5-5 and J usage is TRBJ2-4, with 8 positions matching TRBD1. With V trimmed by 4 bases and J by 3 bases, 3 bases remained unmatched. Germline V gives CDR1 SGHKS, CDR2 YYEKEE (reference sequence). The CDR3 contains 14 residues. CDR3 in amino acids: CASSPTGGKNIQYF. The CDR3 DNA follows: TGTGCCAGCAGCCCCACAGGGGGCAAAAACATTCAGTACTTC.

The chain recombines TRBV18 with TRBJ2-6, with TRBD1 identical over 7 bases. From germline, CDR1 is KGHSH and CDR2 LQKENI. There are 17 residues in the CDR3. The V gene end was trimmed by 1 base and the J gene end by 0 bases; junction bases not matched to a gene: 3. CDR3 sequence reads: CASSPQGATSGANVLTF. Written as DNA, the CDR3 is TGTGCCAGCTCACCACAGGGGGCCACCTCTGGGGCCAACGTCCTGACTTTC.

This sequence joins TRBV7-6 and TRBJ1-1; D call uncertain. Germline V gene lookup returns CDR1 SGHVS and CDR2 FNYEAQ. Trimming took off 6 bases at V and 3 bases at J, with 11 bases between the two ends. The CDR3 is 13 residues long. CDR3 nucleotide sequence: TGTGCCAGCAGTCGCGGTCTTTACACTGAAGCTTTCTTT. Amino acids: CASSRGLYTEAFF. The entire variable domain, with the rest obtained from reference TRBV7-6 and TRBJ1-1, is as follows: GAGVSQSPRYKVTKRGQDVALRCDPISGHVSLYWYRQALGQGPEFLTYFNYEAQQDKSGLPNDRFSAERPEGSISTLTIQRTEQRDSAMYRCASSRGLYTEAFFGQGTRLTVV.

The gene calls are TRBV6-5 and TRBJ2-3; weak D call: TRBD2 (6 bases). CDR1 is MNHEY and CDR2 is SVGAGI in the germline V gene. V was cut by 11 bases and J by 7 bases, with 19 bases left in between. This CDR3 spans 13 amino acids. CDR3 residues: CAGGPAGGNTQYF. The CDR3 DNA reads TGTGCCGGGGGACCGGCCGGGGGAAATACGCAGTATTTT.

This chain joins TRBV28 and TRBJ1-2; D gene uncertain. Trimming took 5 bases from V and 3 from J, leaving 19 bases between them. Germline values: CDR1 MDHEN, CDR2 SYDVKM. The CDR3 consists of 16 residues. The CDR3 is CASSPGLRIGHYGYTF. CDR3 coding DNA: TGTGCCAGCAGTCCAGGACTGCGAATAGGCCACTATGGCTACACCTTC.

This clone was detected only once. DNA of the CDR3: TGTGCCAGCAGCCAAGGGTCGGGGAATGGCTACACCTTC. Translated: CASSQGSGNGYTF. The chain recombines TRBV3-1 (or the pseudogene TRBV3-2) with TRBJ1-2, with unresolved D. There are 13 residues in the CDR3. Trimming removed 1 base from V and 6 bases from J, with 9 bases in between. Germline CDR1 is LGHDT and CDR2 is YNNKEL (reference sequence).

The rearrangement uses TRBV9 and TRBJ2-3; 7 bases map to TRBD2. Trimming removed 0 bases from V and 4 bases from J; junction bases left unmatched: 8. This CDR3 contains 16 residues. Germline CDR1 is SGDLS and CDR2 is YYNGEE. For the CDR3, the DNA is TGTGCCAGCAGCGTAGGTGGGAGGGCCCGCTCAGATACGCAGTATTTT. Its translation: CASSVGGRARSDTQYF.

The rearrangement links TRBV19 to TRBJ1-2, with unresolved D. CDR3 length: 14 residues. From germline, CDR1 is LNHDA and CDR2 SQIVND (reference sequence). V was shortened by 4 bases and J by 7 bases, with 16 bases between the two germline ends. The CDR3 DNA reads as TGTGCCAGTAGTACCCAGCTTGGGAGCAGTGGCTACACCTTC. Translated: CASSTQLGSSGYTF.